The subject of this entry is one T cell receptor (beta chain). Its antigen is not known. The sample originates from a study of tumor-infiltrating lymphocytes in primary liver carcinoma. About the research overall: The patients, men and women alike, were aged 30 to 69 years. All lesions had stage T1-T3 N0M0 and roughly 4.2 to 10 cm widths. The yield of productive TCRbeta reads per sample was roughly 3.65 to 7.5 million and was similar across tissue types. Findings and limits, study-wide: A significantly higher top-250-clone fraction was found in tumors than in blood (p = 0.039).

The source of the blood RNA was unsorted whole blood, and germline DNA was extracted as well. The CDR3 is 14 amino acids. Per germline, CDR1 SGHAT and CDR2 FQNNGV. Trimming cost V 6 bases and J 6 bases, with 15 bases left between them. Making TCR beta cDNA involved approximately 0.5 ug total RNA and a constant-region primer. Construction of TCR beta libraries relied on three successive nested multiplex PCR rounds employing slightly modified ARM-PCR. TRBV1-TRBV30 forward primers paired with a C-beta reverse primer were used in the first two PCR rounds, which ran approximately 10 cycles each. MiXCR, run by TCRdb on the multiplex PCR reads, gives a single entry per CDR3 protein. The top ten hold roughly 6.8% of the sample, which has some 200,000 distinct CDR3 sequences, 65% seen once.

The sequence was obtained from a woman between 55 and 75 years old with primary liver carcinoma and hepatitis B virus infection. V gene TRBV11-2 combines with J gene TRBJ2-1, with unresolved D. The source material was peripheral blood. CDR3 sequence: CASSPSVSLNEQFF. The CDR3 region has the DNA TGTGCCAGCAGTCCCTCAGTTTCCCTCAATGAGCAGTTCTTC.